The clone carrying this T cell receptor beta chain occurred many times. Its antigen is as yet unknown. This entry comes from a study of CD8+CD57+ T cells in acquired aplastic anemia. Study-level information: Isolated CD4+ and CD8+ cells, once sorted, yielded DNA averaging around 3 ug. Healthy donors yielded 9.5 million to 11 million CD4+ cell reads on average.

Using genomic DNA as the template, TCR beta VDJ and CDR3 profiling was carried out. TCRdb reanalysed the reads using MiXCR and keeps one entry per CDR3 protein. The sample lists about 190,000 distinct CDR3 sequences; 50% to 55% were seen once. J lost 8 bases, V lost 0 bases, and 4 bases had no gene match. CDR1 and CDR2 from the germline V gene are GTSNPN and SVGIG (reference sequence). This CDR3 has 15 amino acids. Study-wide findings and caveats: Patients and controls had in common around 29 CD8+ CDR3 sequences. Levels of CD8+ Simpson's diversity were not significantly distinct in patients versus controls.

The sequenced sample consisted of sorted CD4+, CD8+, or CD8+CD57+ T cells (not recorded which) from PBMCs. The rearrangement links TRBV30 to TRBJ1-6, with 10 positions matching TRBD1. This TCR came from a human donor in good health, serving as a control. This CDR3 reads CAWSVRGQGDSPLHF. The CDR3 DNA reads TGTGCCTGGAGTGTACGCGGACAGGGGGATTCACCCCTCCACTTT.